This record covers a single TCR beta chain. The time point denotes: after dendritic cell vaccination, including at tumor progression/relapse. Measured with immunoSEQ multiplex PCR; TCRdb has only the in-frame clones, and not every one. Here the sample spans 98,000 or so clones, more than 70% being singletons. The data originate from a study of glioma-infiltrating T cells after dendritic cell vaccination. Study-wide context: Treatment, given 2003 to 2012, was autologous tumor lysate-pulsed dendritic cell vaccination.

The clonotype was recovered from a human donor with glioblastoma. The source was blood, collected after dendritic cell vaccination.

CDR3 sequence: CASSFWASRVHEQYF. For the CDR3, the DNA is TGTGCCAGCAGCTTCTGGGCCAGTCGTGTGCACGAGCAGTACTTC. The chain employs TRBV5-4 and TRBJ2-7; D call uncertain. CDR3 size: 15 residues. V lost 2 bases and J 5 bases, leaving 17 bases between the germline ends. From germline, CDR1 is SGHNT and CDR2 YYREEE (reference sequence).